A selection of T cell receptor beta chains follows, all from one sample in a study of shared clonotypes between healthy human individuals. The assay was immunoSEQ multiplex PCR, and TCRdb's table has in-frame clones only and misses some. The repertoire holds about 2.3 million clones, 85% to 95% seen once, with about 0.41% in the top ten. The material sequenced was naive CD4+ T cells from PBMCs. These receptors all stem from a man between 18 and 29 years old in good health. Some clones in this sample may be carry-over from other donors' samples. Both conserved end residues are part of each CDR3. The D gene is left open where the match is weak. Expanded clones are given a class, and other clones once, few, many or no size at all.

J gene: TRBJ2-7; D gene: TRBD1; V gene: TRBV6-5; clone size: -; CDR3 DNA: TGTGCCAGCAGTAATGACAGGGACTCCTACGAGCAGTACTTC; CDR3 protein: CASSNDRDSYEQYF
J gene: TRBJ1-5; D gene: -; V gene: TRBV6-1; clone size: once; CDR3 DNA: TGTGCCAGCAGTGAAGCGCAGGTTGGCTTGCAGCCCCAGCATTTT; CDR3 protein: CASSEAQVGLQPQHF
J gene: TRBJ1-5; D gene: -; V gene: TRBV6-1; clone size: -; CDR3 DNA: TGTGCCAGCAGTGAAGCAAGGTCAGACTATAGCAATCAGCCCCAGCATTTT; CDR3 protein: CASSEARSDYSNQPQHF
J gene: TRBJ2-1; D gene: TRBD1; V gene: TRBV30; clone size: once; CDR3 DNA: TGTGCCTGGAGTGACCCTAAAGGAGGACAGGGGGCTTTATCCTACAATGAGCAGTTCTTC; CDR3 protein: CAWSDPKGGQGALSYNEQFF
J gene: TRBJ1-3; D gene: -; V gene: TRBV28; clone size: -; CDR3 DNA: TGTGCCAGCAGTAGCCCAACTAACACCATATATTTT; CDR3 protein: CASSSPTNTIYF
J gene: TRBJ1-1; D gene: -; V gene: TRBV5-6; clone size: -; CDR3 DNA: TGTGCCAGCAGCAGGGTAGTGATGAACACTGAAGCTTTCTTT; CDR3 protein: CASSRVVMNTEAFF
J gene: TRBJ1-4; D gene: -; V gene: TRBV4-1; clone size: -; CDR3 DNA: TGCGCCAGCAGCCAAATAACCGGGACCTACGAAAAACTGTTTTTT; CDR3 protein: CASSQITGTYEKLFF
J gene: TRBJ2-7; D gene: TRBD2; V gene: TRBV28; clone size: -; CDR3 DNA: TGTGCCAGCAGCGCGGCGGGGACTAGGGCCCACGAGCAGTACTTC; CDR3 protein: CASSAAGTRAHEQYF
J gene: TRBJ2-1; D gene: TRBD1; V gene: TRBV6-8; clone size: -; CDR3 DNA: TGTGCCAGCAGTTTACAGGGGAATGAGCAGTTCTTC; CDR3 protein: CASSLQGNEQFF
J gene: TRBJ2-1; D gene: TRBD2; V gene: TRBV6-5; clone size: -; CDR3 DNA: TGTGCCAGCAGTTACTCGGGGCTAGCGGGACGCAATGAGCAGTTCTTC; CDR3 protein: CASSYSGLAGRNEQFF
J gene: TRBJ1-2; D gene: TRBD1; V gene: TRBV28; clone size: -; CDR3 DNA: TGTGCCAGCGTGGGACAGGGCTACTACTATGGCTACACCTTC; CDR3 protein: CASVGQGYYYGYTF
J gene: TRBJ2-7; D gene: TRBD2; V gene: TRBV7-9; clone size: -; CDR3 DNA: TGTGCCAGCAGCTTAGGTTCCGGGGGGGCTCCGTCCTACGAGCAGTACTTC; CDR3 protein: CASSLGSGGAPSYEQYF
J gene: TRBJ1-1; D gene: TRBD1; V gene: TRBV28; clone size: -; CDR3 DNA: TGTGCCAGCAGACCTACGACAGGGTCGAACACTGAAGCTTTCTTT; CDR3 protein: CASRPTTGSNTEAFF
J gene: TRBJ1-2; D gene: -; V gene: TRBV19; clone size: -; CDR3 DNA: TGTGCCAGTAGTATAGCGGGCCAGGGTACCTATGGCTACACCTTC; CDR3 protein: CASSIAGQGTYGYTF
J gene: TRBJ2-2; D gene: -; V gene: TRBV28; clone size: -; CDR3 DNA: TGTGCCAGCAGTTCCTTGGACAGACACGGGCTGTTTTTT; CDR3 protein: CASSSLDRHGLFF
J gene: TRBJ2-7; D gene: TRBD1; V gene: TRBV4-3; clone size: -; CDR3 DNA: TGCGCCAGCAGCCTTGGACAGGGGACATACGAGCAGTACTTC; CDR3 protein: CASSLGQGTYEQYF
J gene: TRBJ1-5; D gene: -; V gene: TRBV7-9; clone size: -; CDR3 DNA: TGTGCCAGCAGCGCCCAGGGAACGGGCAATCAGCCCCAGCATTTT; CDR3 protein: CASSAQGTGNQPQHF
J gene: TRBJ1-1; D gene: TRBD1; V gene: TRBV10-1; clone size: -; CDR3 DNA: TGCGCCAGCAAGGGACAGGGGCCTGAAGCTTTCTTT; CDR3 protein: CASKGQGPEAFF
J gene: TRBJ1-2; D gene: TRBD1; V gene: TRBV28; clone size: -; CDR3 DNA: TGTGCCAGCAGGTCCATGGACAGGTCCTATGGCTACACCTTC; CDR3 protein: CASRSMDRSYGYTF
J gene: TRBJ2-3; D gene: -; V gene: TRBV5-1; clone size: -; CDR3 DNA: TGCGCCAGCAGCTTGGCCCAGGCGGCAGATACGCAGTATTTT; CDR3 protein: CASSLAQAADTQYF
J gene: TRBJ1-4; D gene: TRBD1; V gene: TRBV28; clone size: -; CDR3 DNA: TGTGCCAGCAGTTTAGGGACAGGGGGTAATGAAAAACTGTTTTTT; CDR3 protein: CASSLGTGGNEKLFF
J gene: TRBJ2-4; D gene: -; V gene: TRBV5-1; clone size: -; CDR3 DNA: TGCGCCAGCAGCTTGGAACGGGGTGACAAAAACATTCAGTACTTC; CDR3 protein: CASSLERGDKNIQYF
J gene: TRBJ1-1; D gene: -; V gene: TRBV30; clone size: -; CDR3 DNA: TGTGCCTGGAATGTCCGAGGGAGGACTGAAGCTTTCTTT; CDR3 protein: CAWNVRGRTEAFF
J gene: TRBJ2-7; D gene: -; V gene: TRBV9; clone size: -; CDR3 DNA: TGTGCCAGCAGCGTCTCACTGGGCCGAGACTACGAGCAGTACTTC; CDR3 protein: CASSVSLGRDYEQYF
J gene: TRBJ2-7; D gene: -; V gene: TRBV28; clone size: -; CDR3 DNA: TGTGCCAGCAGCTCGACAGGACCCCCCTACGAGCAGTACTTC; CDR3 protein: CASSSTGPPYEQYF
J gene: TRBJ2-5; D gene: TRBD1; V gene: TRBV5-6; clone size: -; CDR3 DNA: TGTGCCAGCAGCTATCGGGACAGGGGGCAGACCCAGTACTTC; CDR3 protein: CASSYRDRGQTQYF
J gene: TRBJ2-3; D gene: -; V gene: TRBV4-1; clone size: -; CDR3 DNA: TGCGCCAGCAGCCAAGAGCGGTCACGCACAGATACGCAGTATTTT; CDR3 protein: CASSQERSRTDTQYF
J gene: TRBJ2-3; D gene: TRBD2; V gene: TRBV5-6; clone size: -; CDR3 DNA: TGTGCCAGCAGCTTGGGACTAGCGGGAGCTACAGATACGCAGTATTTT; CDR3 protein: CASSLGLAGATDTQYF
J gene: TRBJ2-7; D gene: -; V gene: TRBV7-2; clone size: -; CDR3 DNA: TGTGCCAGCAGCGAGGGGTCCGAGCAGTACTTC; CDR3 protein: CASSEGSEQYF
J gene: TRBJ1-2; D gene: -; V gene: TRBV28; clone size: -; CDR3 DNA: TGTGCCAGCAGGCCCCCTTCGCCTAACTATGGCTACACCTTC; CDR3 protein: CASRPPSPNYGYTF
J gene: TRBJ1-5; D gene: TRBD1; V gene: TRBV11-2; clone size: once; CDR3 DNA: TGTGCCAGCAGCTTAGAGACTTCAGGGGGCGGCTGGAATCAGCCCCAGCATTTT; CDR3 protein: CASSLETSGGGWNQPQHF
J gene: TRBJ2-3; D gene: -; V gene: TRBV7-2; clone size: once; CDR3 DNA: TGTGCCAGCAGCTCATGGACTCCTGGCGCAGATACGCAGTATTTT; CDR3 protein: CASSSWTPGADTQYF
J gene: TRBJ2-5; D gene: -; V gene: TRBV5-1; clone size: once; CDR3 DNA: TGCGCCAGCAGCTTAGGACAGACGGAGACCCAGTACTTC; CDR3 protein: CASSLGQTETQYF
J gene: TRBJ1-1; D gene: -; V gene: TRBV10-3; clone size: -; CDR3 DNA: TGTGCCATCAGTGACCCCGGGACAAGGAACACTGAAGCTTTCTTT; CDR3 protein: CAISDPGTRNTEAFF
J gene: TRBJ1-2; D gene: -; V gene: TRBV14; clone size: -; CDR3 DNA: TGTGCCAGCAGCCAAGACGGCCAACCGGGATATTATGGCTACACCTTC; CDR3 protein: CASSQDGQPGYYGYTF
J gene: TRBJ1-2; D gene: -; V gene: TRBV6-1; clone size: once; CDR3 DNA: TGTGCCAGCACCCCGGGACAAGGCTATGGCTACACCTTC; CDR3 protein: CASTPGQGYGYTF
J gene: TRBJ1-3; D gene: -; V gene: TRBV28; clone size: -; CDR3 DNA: TGTGCCAGCAGTTTTCCTGGAAACACCATATATTTT; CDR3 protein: CASSFPGNTIYF
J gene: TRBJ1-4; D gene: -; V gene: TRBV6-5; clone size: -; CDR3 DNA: TGTGCCAGCCGGGCCGGGTCCACTGAAAAACTGTTTTTT; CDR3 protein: CASRAGSTEKLFF
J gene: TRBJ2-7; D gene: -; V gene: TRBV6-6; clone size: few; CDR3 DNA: TGTGCCACCCGGGGAGGGGGCTACGAGCAGTACTTC; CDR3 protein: CATRGGGYEQYF
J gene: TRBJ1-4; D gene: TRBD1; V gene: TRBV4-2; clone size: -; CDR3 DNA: TGTGCCAGCAGCCAGCCGGGACAGGGTGGTGAAAAACTGTTTTTT; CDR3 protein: CASSQPGQGGEKLFF
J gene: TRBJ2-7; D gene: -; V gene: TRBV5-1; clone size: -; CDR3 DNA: TGCGCCAGCAGCTTCTGGGCCGGGAGCTCCTACGAGCAGTACTTC; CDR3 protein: CASSFWAGSSYEQYF
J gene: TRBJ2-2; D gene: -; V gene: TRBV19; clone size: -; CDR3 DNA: TGTGCCAGTAGCCCCGTTTTGAGAACCGGGGAGCTGTTTTTT; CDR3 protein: CASSPVLRTGELFF
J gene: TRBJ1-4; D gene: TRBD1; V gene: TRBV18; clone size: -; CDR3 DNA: TGTGCCAGCGTAAGCCGGGGGACAGCCCATGAAAAACTGTTTTTT; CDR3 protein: CASVSRGTAHEKLFF
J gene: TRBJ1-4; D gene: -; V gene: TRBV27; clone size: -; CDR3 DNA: TGTGCCAGCAGCGAAGCTGGGGGCTCTGGGGAAAAACTGTTTTTT; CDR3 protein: CASSEAGGSGEKLFF
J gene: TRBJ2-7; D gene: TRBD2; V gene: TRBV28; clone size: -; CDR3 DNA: TGTGCCAGCAGGGCGGGGACTAGCGGGAGGTACGAGCAGTACTTC; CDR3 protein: CASRAGTSGRYEQYF
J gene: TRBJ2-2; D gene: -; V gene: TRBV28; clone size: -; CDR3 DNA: TGTGCCAGCAGAAGCGCGCCTGGACGGAAAAACACCGGGGAGCTGTTTTTT; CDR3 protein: CASRSAPGRKNTGELFF
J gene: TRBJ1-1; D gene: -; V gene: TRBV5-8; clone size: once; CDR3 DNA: TGTGCCAGCAGCTTGCGTCCCGACACTGAAGCTTTCTTT; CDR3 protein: CASSLRPDTEAFF
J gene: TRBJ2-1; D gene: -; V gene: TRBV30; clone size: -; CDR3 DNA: TGTGCCTGGAGTGTACGTGGGGGCAGGGAGCAGTTCTTC; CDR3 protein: CAWSVRGGREQFF
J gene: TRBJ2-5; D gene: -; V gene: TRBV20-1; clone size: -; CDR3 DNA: TGCAGTGGCCGCGGGGAGACCCAGTACTTC; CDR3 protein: CSGRGETQYF
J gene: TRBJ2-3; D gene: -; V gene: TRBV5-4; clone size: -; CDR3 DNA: TGTGCCAGCAGCTTGCGGACGGGCCGGATGACAGATACGCAGTATTTT; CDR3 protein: CASSLRTGRMTDTQYF
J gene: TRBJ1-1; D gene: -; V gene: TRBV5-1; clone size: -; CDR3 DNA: TGCGCCAGCAGCCCCGGGAGCGGTATGAACACTGAAGCTTTCTTT; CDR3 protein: CASSPGSGMNTEAFF